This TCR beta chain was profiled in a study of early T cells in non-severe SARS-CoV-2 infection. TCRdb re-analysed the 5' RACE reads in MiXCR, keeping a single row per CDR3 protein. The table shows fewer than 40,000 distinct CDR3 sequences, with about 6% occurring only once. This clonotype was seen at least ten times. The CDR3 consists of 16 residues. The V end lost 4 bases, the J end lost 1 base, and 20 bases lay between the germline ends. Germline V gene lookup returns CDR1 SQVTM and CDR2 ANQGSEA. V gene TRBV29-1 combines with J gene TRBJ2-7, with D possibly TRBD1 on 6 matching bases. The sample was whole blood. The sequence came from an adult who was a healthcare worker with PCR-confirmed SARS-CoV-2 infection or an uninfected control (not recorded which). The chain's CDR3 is CSVVATSQGSSYEQYF. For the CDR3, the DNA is TGCAGCGTTGTTGCCACATCCCAGGGGTCATCCTACGAGCAGTACTTC.